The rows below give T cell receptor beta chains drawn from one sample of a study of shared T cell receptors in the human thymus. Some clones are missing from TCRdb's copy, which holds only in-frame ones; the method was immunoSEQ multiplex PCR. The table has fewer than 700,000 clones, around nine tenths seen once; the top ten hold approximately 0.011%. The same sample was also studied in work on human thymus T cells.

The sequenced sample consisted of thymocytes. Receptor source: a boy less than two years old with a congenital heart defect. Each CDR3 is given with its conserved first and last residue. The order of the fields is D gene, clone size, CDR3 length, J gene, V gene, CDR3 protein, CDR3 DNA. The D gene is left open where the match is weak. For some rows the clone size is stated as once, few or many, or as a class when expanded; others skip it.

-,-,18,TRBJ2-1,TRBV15,CATSRDGLGEPAYNEQFF,TGTGCCACCAGCAGAGATGGTCTCGGAGAGCCAGCCTACAATGAGCAGTTCTTC
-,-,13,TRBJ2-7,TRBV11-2,CASSFRQTYEQYF,TGTGCCAGCAGCTTCCGACAGACCTACGAGCAGTACTTC
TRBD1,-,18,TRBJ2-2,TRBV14,CASSQVEEGTANTGELFF,TGTGCCAGCAGCCAAGTAGAGGAAGGGACAGCGAACACCGGGGAGCTGTTTTTT
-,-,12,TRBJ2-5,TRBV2,CASSGGQETQYF,TGTGCCAGCAGTGGAGGGCAAGAGACCCAGTACTTC
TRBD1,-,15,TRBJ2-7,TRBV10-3,CAISCAGQGIYEQYF,TGTGCCATCAGTTGTGCCGGACAGGGAATCTACGAGCAGTACTTC
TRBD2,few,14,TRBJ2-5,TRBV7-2,CASSLASGWETQYF,TGTGCCAGCAGCTTAGCTAGCGGGTGGGAGACCCAGTACTTC
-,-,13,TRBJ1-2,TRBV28,CASTMDWPCGYTF,TGTGCCAGCACTATGGACTGGCCCTGTGGCTACACCTTC
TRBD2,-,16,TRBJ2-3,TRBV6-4,CASSEPLPSGRDTQYF,TGTGCCAGCAGTGAACCCCTCCCTAGCGGGAGAGATACGCAGTATTTT
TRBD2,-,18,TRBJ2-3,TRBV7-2,CASSLSLSGSSGTDTQYF,TGTGCCAGCAGCTTAAGTCTCAGCGGGAGTAGCGGCACAGATACGCAGTATTTT
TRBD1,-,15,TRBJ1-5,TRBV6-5,CASSPTGDGNQPQHF,TGTGCCAGCAGTCCGACAGGGGACGGCAATCAGCCCCAGCATTTT
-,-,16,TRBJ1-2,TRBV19,CASSASAGGGSDGYTF,TGTGCCAGTAGTGCATCGGCGGGGGGGGGATCGGATGGCTACACCTTC
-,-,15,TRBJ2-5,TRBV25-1,CASSESGLKGETQYF,TGTGCCAGCAGTGAGTCGGGACTCAAGGGGGAGACCCAGTACTTC
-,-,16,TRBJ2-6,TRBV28,CASPPGGQSGANVLTF,TGTGCCAGCCCCCCCGGGGGGCAGTCGGGGGCCAACGTCCTGACTTTC
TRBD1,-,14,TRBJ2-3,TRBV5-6,CASSLLKGADTQYF,TGTGCCAGCAGCTTGCTAAAGGGGGCGGATACGCAGTATTTT
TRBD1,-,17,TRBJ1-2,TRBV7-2,CASSANYTGTGGNGYTF,TGTGCCAGCAGCGCAAACTACACCGGGACAGGGGGTAATGGCTACACCTTC
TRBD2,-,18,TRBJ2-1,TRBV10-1,CASSGTSGEGISCNEQFF,TGCGCCAGCAGTGGGACTAGCGGGGAGGGTATTAGCTGCAATGAGCAGTTCTTC
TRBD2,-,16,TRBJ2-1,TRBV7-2,CASSFLASGTYNEQFF,TGTGCCAGCAGCTTCTTGGCTAGCGGGACCTACAATGAGCAGTTCTTC
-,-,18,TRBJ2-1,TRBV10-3,CAISESRSWPRPYNEQFF,TGTGCCATCAGTGAGTCGAGGTCGTGGCCCCGACCCTACAATGAGCAGTTCTTC
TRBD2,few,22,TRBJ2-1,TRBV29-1,CSVERTAHALAGEELSYNEQFF,TGCAGCGTTGAACGGACAGCCCATGCCCTAGCGGGAGAGGAACTCTCCTACAATGAGCAGTTCTTC
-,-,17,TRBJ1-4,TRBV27,CASSLSPRASTNEKLFF,TGTGCCAGCAGTTTATCACCGAGGGCTTCAACTAATGAAAAACTGTTTTTT
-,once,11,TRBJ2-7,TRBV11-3,CASRGRHEQYF,TGTGCCAGCAGAGGGAGGCACGAGCAGTACTTC
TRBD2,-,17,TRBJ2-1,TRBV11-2,CASSPWTSGRPHNEQFF,TGTGCCAGCAGCCCGTGGACTAGCGGGAGACCCCACAATGAGCAGTTCTTC
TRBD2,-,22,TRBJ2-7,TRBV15,CATSRATIGGLRLAGGRYEQYF,TGTGCCACCAGCAGAGCTACTATCGGGGGCCTGAGACTAGCGGGAGGGAGGTACGAGCAGTACTTC
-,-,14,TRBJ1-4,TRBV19,CASRNTAEDEKLFF,TGTGCCAGTAGGAACACAGCGGAGGATGAAAAACTGTTTTTT
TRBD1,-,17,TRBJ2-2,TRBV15,CATSRDTGTEYTGELFF,TGTGCCACCAGCAGAGATACCGGGACAGAGTACACCGGGGAGCTGTTTTTT
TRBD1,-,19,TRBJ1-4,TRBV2,CASSEAVTGHDATNEKLFF,TGTGCCAGCAGTGAAGCGGTGACAGGGCACGACGCAACTAATGAAAAACTGTTTTTT
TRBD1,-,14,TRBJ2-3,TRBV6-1,CASTWTGGTDTQYF,TGTGCCAGCACTTGGACAGGGGGTACAGATACGCAGTATTTT
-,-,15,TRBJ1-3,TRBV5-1,CASSFSRAAGNTIYF,TGCGCCAGCAGCTTCTCCAGGGCGGCTGGAAACACCATATATTTT
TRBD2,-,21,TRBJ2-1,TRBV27,CASSLSPPPRRGRALGNEQFF,TGTGCCAGCAGTTTATCGCCGCCCCCTCGGCGAGGGAGGGCCTTGGGCAATGAGCAGTTCTTC
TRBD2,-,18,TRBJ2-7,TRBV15,CATSRDLTGTSGPYEQYF,TGTGCCACCAGCAGAGACCTGACGGGGACTAGCGGTCCCTACGAGCAGTACTTC
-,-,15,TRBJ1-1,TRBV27,CASSLGTPKGTEAFF,TGTGCCAGCAGTTTGGGCACGCCCAAGGGGACTGAAGCTTTCTTT
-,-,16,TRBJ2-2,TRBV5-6,CASSQPGGYNTGELFF,TGTGCCAGCAGCCAACCTGGGGGCTATAACACCGGGGAGCTGTTTTTT
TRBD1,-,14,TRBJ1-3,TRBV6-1,CATLPGQGVNTIYF,TGTGCCACCCTACCGGGACAGGGAGTGAACACCATATATTTT
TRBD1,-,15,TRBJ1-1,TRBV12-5,CASGLGQGSITEAFF,TGTGCTAGTGGTTTGGGACAGGGCAGCATCACTGAAGCTTTCTTT